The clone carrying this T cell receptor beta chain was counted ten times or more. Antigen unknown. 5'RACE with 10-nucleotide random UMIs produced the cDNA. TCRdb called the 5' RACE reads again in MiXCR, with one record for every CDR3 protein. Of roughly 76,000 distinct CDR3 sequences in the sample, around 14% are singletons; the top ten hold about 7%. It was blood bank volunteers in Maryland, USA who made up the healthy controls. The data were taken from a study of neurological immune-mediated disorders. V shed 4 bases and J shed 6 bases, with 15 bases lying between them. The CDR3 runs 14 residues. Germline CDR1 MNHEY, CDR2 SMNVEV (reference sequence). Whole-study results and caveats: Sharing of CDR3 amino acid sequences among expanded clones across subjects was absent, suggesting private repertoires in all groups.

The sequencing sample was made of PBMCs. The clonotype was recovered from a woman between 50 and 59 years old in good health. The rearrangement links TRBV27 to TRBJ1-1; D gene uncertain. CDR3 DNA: TGTGCCAGCAGTTCAACTCGGACCTTGCCTGAAGCTTTCTTT. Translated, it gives CASSSTRTLPEAFF.